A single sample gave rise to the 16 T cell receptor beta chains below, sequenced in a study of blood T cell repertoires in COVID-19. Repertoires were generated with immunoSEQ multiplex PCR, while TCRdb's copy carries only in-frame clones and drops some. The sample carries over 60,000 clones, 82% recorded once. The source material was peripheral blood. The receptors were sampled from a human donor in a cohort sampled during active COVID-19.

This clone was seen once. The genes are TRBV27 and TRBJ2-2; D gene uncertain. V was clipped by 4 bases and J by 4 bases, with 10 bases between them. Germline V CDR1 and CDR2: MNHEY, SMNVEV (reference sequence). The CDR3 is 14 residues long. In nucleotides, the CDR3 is TGTGCCAGCAGTTCCCTCTTTCGCACCGGGGAGCTGTTTTTT. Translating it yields CASSSLFRTGELFF.

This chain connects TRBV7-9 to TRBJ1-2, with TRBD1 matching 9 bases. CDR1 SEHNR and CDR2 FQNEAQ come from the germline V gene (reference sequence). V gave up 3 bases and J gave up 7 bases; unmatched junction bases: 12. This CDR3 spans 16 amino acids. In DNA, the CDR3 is TGTGCCAGCAGCTTCTCGTACCGGGACAGGGTGGGTGGCTACACCTTC. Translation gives CASSFSYRDRVGGYTF.

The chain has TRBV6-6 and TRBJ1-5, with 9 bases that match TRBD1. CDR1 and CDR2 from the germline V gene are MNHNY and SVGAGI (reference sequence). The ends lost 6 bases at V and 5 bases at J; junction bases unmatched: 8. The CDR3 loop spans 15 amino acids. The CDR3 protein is CASRGGQGEYQPQHF. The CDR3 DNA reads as TGTGCCAGCAGGGGGGGACAGGGAGAATATCAGCCCCAGCATTTT.

CDR3 sequence (DNA): TGTGCCAGCAGCTTCGGAGGTAGGAGCAATCAGCCCCAGCATTTT. Translated: CASSFGGRSNQPQHF. The rearrangement links TRBV27 to TRBJ1-5; D is unclear. CDR1 is MNHEY and CDR2 is SMNVEV in the germline V gene (reference sequence). This CDR3 contains 15 residues. V lost 6 bases to trimming and J lost 1 base, with 13 bases between them.

CDR3 sequence reads: CASRKTGGHDGYTF. The DNA for the CDR3 is TGTGCCAGCAGAAAAACGGGGGGGCACGATGGCTACACCTTC. This rearrangement joins TRBV6-5 to TRBJ1-2, with D possibly being TRBD1 (6 bases). This CDR3 has 14 residues. Germline loops: CDR1 MNHEY, CDR2 SVGAGI. Trimming took 6 bases from V and 6 from J, leaving 17 bases between them.

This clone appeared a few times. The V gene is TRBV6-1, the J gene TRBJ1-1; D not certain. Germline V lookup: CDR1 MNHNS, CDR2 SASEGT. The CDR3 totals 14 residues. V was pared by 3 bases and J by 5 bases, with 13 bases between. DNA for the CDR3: TGTGCCAGCAGTGAGCAGAACCTAGTAACTGAAGCTTTCTTT. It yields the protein CASSEQNLVTEAFF.

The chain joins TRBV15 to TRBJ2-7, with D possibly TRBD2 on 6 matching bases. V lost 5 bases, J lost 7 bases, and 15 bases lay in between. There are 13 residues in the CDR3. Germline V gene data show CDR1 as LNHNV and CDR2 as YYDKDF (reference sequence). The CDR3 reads CATSDSLAQEQYF. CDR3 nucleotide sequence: TGTGCCACCAGCGACTCACTAGCACAAGAGCAGTACTTC.

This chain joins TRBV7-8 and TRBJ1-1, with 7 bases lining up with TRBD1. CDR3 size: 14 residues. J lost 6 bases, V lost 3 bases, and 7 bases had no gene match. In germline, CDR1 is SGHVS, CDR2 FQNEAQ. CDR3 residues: CASSFYAGGSEAFF. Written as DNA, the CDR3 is TGTGCCAGCAGCTTCTACGCAGGGGGTTCTGAAGCTTTCTTT.

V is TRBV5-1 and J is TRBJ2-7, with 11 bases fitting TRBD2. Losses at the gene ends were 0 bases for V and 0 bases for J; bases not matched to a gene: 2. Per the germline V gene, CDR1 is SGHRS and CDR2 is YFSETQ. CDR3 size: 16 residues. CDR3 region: CASSLATSGGSYEQYF. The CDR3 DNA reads TGCGCCAGCAGCTTGGCCACTAGCGGGGGCTCCTACGAGCAGTACTTC. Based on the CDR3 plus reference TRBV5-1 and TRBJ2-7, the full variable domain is KAGVTQTPRYLIKTRGQQVTLSCSPISGHRSVSWYQQTPGQGLQFLFEYFSETQRNKGNFPGRFSGRQFSNSRSEMNVSTLELGDSALYLCASSLATSGGSYEQYFGPGTRLTVT.

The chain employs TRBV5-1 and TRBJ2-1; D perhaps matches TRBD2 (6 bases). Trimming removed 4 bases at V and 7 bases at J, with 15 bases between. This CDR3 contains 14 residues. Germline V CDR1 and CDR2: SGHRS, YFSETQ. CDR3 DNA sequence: TGCGCCAGCAGCCTCACCGCGGGGCGGAATGAGCAGTTCTTC. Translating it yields CASSLTAGRNEQFF.

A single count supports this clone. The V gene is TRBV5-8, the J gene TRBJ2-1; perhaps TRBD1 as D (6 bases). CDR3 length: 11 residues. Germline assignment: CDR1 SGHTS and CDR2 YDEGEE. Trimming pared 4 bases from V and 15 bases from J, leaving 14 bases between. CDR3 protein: CASSLRGPLFF. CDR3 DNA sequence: TGTGCCAGCAGCCTCAGGGGTCCCCTGTTCTTC.

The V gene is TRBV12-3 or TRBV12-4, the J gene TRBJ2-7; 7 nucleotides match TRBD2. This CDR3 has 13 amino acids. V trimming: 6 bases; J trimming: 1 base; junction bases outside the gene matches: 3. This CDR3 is CASSSGGSYEQYF. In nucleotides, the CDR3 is TGTGCCAGCAGCTCGGGGGGATCCTACGAGCAGTACTTC.

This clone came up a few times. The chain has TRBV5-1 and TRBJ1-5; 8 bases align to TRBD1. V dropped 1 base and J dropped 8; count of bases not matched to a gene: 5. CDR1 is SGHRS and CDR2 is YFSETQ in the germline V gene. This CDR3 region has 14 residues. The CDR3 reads CASSLTGGYEPQHF. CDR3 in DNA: TGCGCCAGCAGCTTGACAGGGGGTTATGAGCCCCAGCATTTT.

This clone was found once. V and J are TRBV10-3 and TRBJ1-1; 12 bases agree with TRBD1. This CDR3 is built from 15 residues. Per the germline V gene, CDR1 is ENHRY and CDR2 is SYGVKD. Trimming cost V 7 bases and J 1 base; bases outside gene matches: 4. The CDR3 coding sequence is TGTGCCATCAAGGGGACAGGGGGCGCGAACACTGAAGCTTTCTTT. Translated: CAIKGTGGANTEAFF.

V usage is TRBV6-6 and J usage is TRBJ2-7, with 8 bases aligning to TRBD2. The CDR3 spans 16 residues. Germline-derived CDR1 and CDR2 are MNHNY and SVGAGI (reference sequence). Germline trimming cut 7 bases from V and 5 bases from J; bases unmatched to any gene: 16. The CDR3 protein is CASIPGDAGGYHEQYF. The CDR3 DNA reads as TGTGCCAGCATCCCGGGAGATGCGGGGGGCTACCACGAGCAGTACTTC.

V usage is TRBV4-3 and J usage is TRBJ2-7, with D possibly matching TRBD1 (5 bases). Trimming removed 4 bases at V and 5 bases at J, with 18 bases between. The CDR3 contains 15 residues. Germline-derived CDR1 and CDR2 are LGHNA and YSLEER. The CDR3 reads CASSLQSGFADEQYF. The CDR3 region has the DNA TGCGCCAGCAGCCTACAATCAGGGTTTGCAGACGAGCAGTACTTC.